This T cell receptor beta chain was recorded in a study of long-term antiretroviral therapy in people with HIV. General study points: Clonal populations expanded prior to ART predominated within the repertoire at all time points. With ART, diversity went up but was still lower than in transplant donor controls.

It was version v3.0 of the immunoSEQ assay that was run at survey level. This table comes from immunoSEQ multiplex PCR, and its TCRdb copy is limited to in-frame clones, with some not included. There are roughly 27,000 clones in the sample; less than 85% occur only once, and under 9.5% lies in the top ten. As for this clone: Its antigen remains unknown.

Trimming removed 7 bases at V and 0 bases at J, with 10 bases between. CDR1 LNHDA and CDR2 SQIVND come from the germline V gene (reference sequence). The CDR3 runs to 14 residues. The sequence was collected from a middle-aged man with HIV. Sequences were derived from unsorted PBMCs, sampled 2.3 years after starting antiretroviral therapy. The V gene is TRBV19, the J gene TRBJ2-1; no definite D call. CDR3 sequence reads: CASKPISSYNEQFF. The CDR3 DNA reads as TGTGCCAGTAAACCTATCAGCTCCTACAATGAGCAGTTCTTC.